The 18 T cell receptor beta chains in this list originate from one sample, sequenced in a study of blood T cell repertoires in COVID-19. Method: immunoSEQ multiplex PCR; TCRdb's copy keeps in-frame clones and lacks some. The profile shows about 60,000 clones, 83% of them singletons. The sequenced sample was peripheral blood. These receptor sequences come from a man in his fifties or sixties with COVID-19, enrolled during active disease.

The chain has TRBV19 and TRBJ2-2, with TRBD1 identical over 9 bases. V was pared by 5 bases and J by 7 bases, with 11 bases of the junction left unmatched. CDR1 LNHDA and CDR2 SQIVND come from the germline V gene (reference sequence). This CDR3 has 16 residues. This chain's CDR3 is CASSSVGGQGVGELFF. The CDR3 nucleotides read TGTGCCAGTAGTTCCGTGGGGGGACAGGGAGTCGGGGAGCTGTTTTTT.

J is TRBJ2-7 and V is TRBV2; 7 bases match TRBD2. The CDR3 covers 17 residues. The V gene's germline CDR1 is SNHLY and CDR2 FYNNEI. V shed 6 bases and J 2 bases; nucleotides not matched to a gene: 16. CDR3 sequence (DNA): TGTGCCAGCAGAGCGGGACCGGGACTCCTGGCTCCCTACGAGCAGTACTTC. It encodes CASRAGPGLLAPYEQYF.

V gene TRBV19 combines with J gene TRBJ1-5; 7 bases map to TRBD1. CDR3 length equals 16 residues. V shed 9 bases, J shed 0 bases, and the junction held 11 bases outside the gene matches. Looked up from germline, CDR1 is LNHDA and CDR2 is SQIVND (reference sequence). The CDR3 protein is CASPVGTANSNQPQHF. CDR3 coding DNA: TGTGCCAGCCCAGTCGGGACAGCAAATAGCAATCAGCCCCAGCATTTT.

The chain couples TRBV27 to TRBJ1-2; the D is unclear. The CDR3 is made up of 14 amino acids. Trimming removed 2 bases at V and 8 bases at J, with 15 bases between. The germline V gene encodes CDR1 MNHEY and CDR2 SMNVEV (reference sequence). The CDR3 reads CASSLGEGRYGYTF. The CDR3 DNA reads as TGTGCCAGCAGTTTAGGTGAAGGGAGGTACGGCTACACCTTC.

In this sample, this clone turned up a few times. The rearrangement links TRBV3-1 (or the pseudogene TRBV3-2) to TRBJ1-1; TRBD1 agrees at 8 bases. The CDR3 has 13 amino acids. The germline V gene has CDR1 LGHDT and CDR2 YNNKEL (reference sequence). V shed 3 bases, J shed 7 bases, and the junction held 4 bases outside the gene matches. CDR3 in amino acids: CASSQTGANEAFF. The CDR3 bases are TGTGCCAGCAGCCAGACAGGGGCTAATGAAGCTTTCTTT.

The rearrangement links TRBV28 to TRBJ2-7; possible D gene TRBD1, 6 bases. Germline CDR1 reads MDHEN; CDR2 reads SYDVKM. V lost 5 bases and J 3 bases, leaving 17 bases between the germline ends. The CDR3 covers 15 residues. The CDR3 DNA is TGTGCCAGCAGTGTCACACAGGGAAGGGGCTACGAGCAGTACTTC. Translated: CASSVTQGRGYEQYF.

This clone came up many times. The CDR3 here is CASSLARAGGRRDTQYF. CDR3 nucleotide sequence: TGTGCCAGCAGCTTAGCAAGGGCAGGGGGCAGGAGAGATACGCAGTATTTT. This chain connects TRBV7-9 to TRBJ2-3; 8 bases agree with TRBD1. The junction had 10 bases not matched to a gene; V was cut back by 0 bases and J by 5 bases. Germline lookup yields CDR1 SEHNR and CDR2 FQNEAQ (reference sequence). The CDR3 contains 17 residues. Using reference TRBV7-9 and TRBJ2-3 for the parts outside the CDR3, the full variable domain is DTGVSQNPRHKITKRGQNVTFRCDPISEHNRLYWYRQTLGQGPEFLTYFQNEAQLEKSRLLSDRFSAERPKGSFSTLEIQRTEQGDSAMYLCASSLARAGGRRDTQYFGPGTRLTVL.

V and J are TRBV18 and TRBJ1-5, with a possible D match to TRBD1 (5 bases). There are 16 residues in the CDR3. Trimming removed 3 bases from V and 2 bases from J, with 14 bases in between. CDR1 is KGHSH, CDR2 LQKENI, per germline. CDR3 bases: TGTGCCAGCTCACCGGTGGAAGGGACTGGCAATCAGCCCCAGCATTTT. This sequence encodes CASSPVEGTGNQPQHF.

This clone was seen a single time. The rearrangement joins TRBV12-3 or TRBV12-4 to TRBJ1-6, with a possible D match to TRBD1 (5 bases). CDR3 size: 12 residues. Trimming removed 6 bases at V and 13 bases at J, with 13 bases between. The CDR3 spells CASRGGEGPLHF. The CDR3 nucleotides read TGTGCCAGCAGGGGGGGGGAGGGCCCCCTCCACTTT.

The chain is built from TRBV28 and TRBJ2-5, with TRBD1 identical over 7 bases. J was trimmed by 4 bases and V by 4 bases; bases with no gene match: 6. CDR1 is MDHEN and CDR2 is SYDVKM in the germline V gene. The CDR3 sequence is 14 residues long. DNA of the CDR3: TGTGCCAGCAGTTCGACAGGGTTGGGAGAGACCCAGTACTTC. Amino acids: CASSSTGLGETQYF.

The J gene is TRBJ2-3, the V gene TRBV18; 8 nucleotides agree with TRBD2. CDR1 and CDR2 (germline): KGHSH, LQKENI. V trimming: 3 bases; J trimming: 1 base; junction bases outside the gene matches: 9. There are 17 residues in the CDR3. CDR3 DNA: TGTGCCAGCTCACCGCGGTCTAGCGGGTTTGGCACAGATACGCAGTATTTT. Amino acids: CASSPRSSGFGTDTQYF.

The chain employs TRBV5-6 and TRBJ2-5, with 8 bases fitting TRBD1. Germline CDR1 is SGHDT and CDR2 is YYEEEE. The CDR3 spans 16 residues. The V and J ends lost 4 bases and 5 bases, in that order; junction bases with no gene match: 13. The CDR3 region is CASSLQPRGRGETQYF. CDR3 DNA: TGTGCCAGCAGCCTTCAGCCCAGGGGGCGAGGGGAGACCCAGTACTTC.

The chain links TRBV7-2 to TRBJ2-5, with 8 positions matching TRBD2. V shed 1 base and J 6 bases; nucleotides not matched to a gene: 7. Per the germline V gene, CDR1 is SGHTA and CDR2 is FQGNSA. The CDR3 runs to 15 residues. Here the CDR3 reads CASSLDAGGGKTQYF. The CDR3 region has the DNA TGTGCCAGCAGCTTAGACGCGGGAGGTGGGAAGACCCAGTACTTC. Supplemented by reference TRBV7-2 and TRBJ2-5, the full variable domain reads GAGVSQSPSNKVTEKGKDVELRCDPISGHTALYWYRQSLGQGLEFLIYFQGNSAPDKSGLPSDRFSAERTGGSVSTLTIQRTQQEDSAVYLCASSLDAGGGKTQYFGPGTRLLVL.

The chain uses TRBV2 and TRBJ2-2, with D unclear. The germline V gene has CDR1 SNHLY and CDR2 FYNNEI. Trimming shortened V by 0 bases and J by 7 bases, and 9 bases separated the two germline ends. The CDR3 spans 14 residues. The CDR3 sequence: CASSEALGGGELFF. The DNA for the CDR3 is TGTGCCAGCAGTGAAGCGCTAGGTGGCGGGGAGCTGTTTTTT.

The rearrangement uses TRBV27 and TRBJ2-3, with 9 positions matching TRBD1. This CDR3 has 14 amino acids. Germline values: CDR1 MNHEY, CDR2 SMNVEV (reference sequence). V lost 7 bases, J lost 3 bases, and 5 bases stayed unmatched. Here the CDR3 reads CASNPGQGTDTQYF. CDR3 in DNA: TGTGCCAGCAATCCGGGACAGGGAACAGATACGCAGTATTTT.

The chain has TRBV21-1 and TRBJ1-3; TRBD1 is the table's D call and was not checked against the DNA. TRBV21-1 has pseudogene status. The CDR3 is 22 residues long. This CDR3 reads CASSIISGTGVIQDTSGNTIYF. DNA for the CDR3: TGTGCCAGCAGCATAATTTCCGGGACAGGGGTTATTCAGGACACCTCTGGAAACACCATATATTTT.

This clone was found once. The chain is built from TRBV29-1 and TRBJ2-1; D might be TRBD2 (6 bases). Trimming stripped 8 bases from V and 6 bases from J, with 23 bases between. The CDR3 is made up of 15 amino acids. Germline V gene sequence: CDR1 SQVTM, CDR2 ANQGSEA. CDR3: CSTTPGTESSNEQFF. The CDR3 DNA reads TGCAGCACTACTCCCGGGACTGAATCTTCCAATGAGCAGTTCTTC.

This chain uses TRBV29-1 with TRBJ1-4, with 7 bases aligning to TRBD1. CDR1 is SQVTM and CDR2 is ANQGSEA in the germline V gene. The ends lost 3 bases at V and 7 bases at J; junction bases unmatched: 8. The CDR3 is 14 amino acids. CDR3 sequence: CSVEAGTVGEKLFF. For the CDR3, the DNA is TGCAGCGTTGAGGCTGGGACAGTGGGTGAAAAACTGTTTTTT.